This TCR beta chain was documented in a study of monozygotic twins with inflammatory bowel disease. Study-wide points: Concordance status among twins (concordant versus discordant) showed no link to repertoire similarity, possibly from limited power. Heterogeneous immunosuppressive treatment regimens may have introduced variability into patient repertoires. Healthy co-twins, by inverse Simpson, had higher TCRbeta diversity than their siblings with IBD.

TCRdb reprocessed the 5' RACE reads and keeps a single row for each CDR3 protein, giving no DNA. The table lists roughly 160,000 distinct CDR3 sequences, with 6.5% to 9% in the top ten. Comments on this clonotype: Its antigen is unidentified.

Germline V gene sequence: CDR1 MDHEN, CDR2 SYDVKM. The CDR3 consists of 15 residues. The receptor comes from a human donor with ulcerative colitis or Crohn's disease, or a healthy co-twin of an affected twin (not recorded which). Specimen: blood. The rearrangement joins TRBV28 to TRBJ1-2; TCRdb calls TRBD1, which cannot be checked without DNA. CDR3 in amino acids: CASSLLSRDNYGYTF.